Below, 9 T cell receptor beta chains from the same sample are listed, as sequenced in a study of T cell clonality in common variable immunodeficiency. The repertoire was sequenced with immunoSEQ multiplex PCR; TCRdb's copy has only in-frame clones and lacks some. The sample shows about 28,000 clones, no singletons; the ten largest hold about 12%. Sequencing used peripheral blood mononuclear cells. The receptors derive from a person between 18 and 69 years old in good health.

This clone was recorded many times. The read gets to within 3 residues of the CDR3 end, and the germline J gene fills in the rest. The V and J genes are TRBV6-2 or TRBV6-3 and TRBJ2-1; D remains ambiguous. The CDR3 covers 12 residues. V gave up 8 bases and J gave up 4 bases, with 9 bases separating them. Germline V gene sequence: CDR1 MNHEY, CDR2 SVGEGT. The chain's CDR3 is CASWPAYNEQFF. The CDR3 DNA, read in part, is TGTGCCAGCTGGCCCGCATACAATGAG.

The table lists this clone with many counts. The CDR3 end is not reached by the read, which stops 3 residues before it; the germline J gene fills it in. The rearrangement joins TRBV7-2 to TRBJ1-5; 7 nucleotides agree with TRBD1. J lost 6 bases, V lost 3 bases, and 8 bases had no gene match. Germline assignment: CDR1 SGHTA and CDR2 FQGNSA. This CDR3 has 15 amino acids. The DNA read from the CDR3 is TGTGCCAGCAGCTTTGGACAGGAGGGGGGTCAGCCC. The encoded protein is CASSFGQEGGQP. The entire CDR3 is CASSFGQEGGQPQHF.

This clone was detected many times. The read ends 3 residues early relative to the CDR3; the germline J gene fills the gap. The V gene is TRBV6-2 or TRBV6-3, the J gene TRBJ1-5; 7 nucleotides match TRBD1. V shed 2 bases, J shed 6 bases, and the junction held 13 bases outside the gene matches. Germline CDR1 MNHEY, CDR2 SVGEGT. The CDR3 totals 17 residues. CDR3 DNA, as far as it was read: TGTGCCAGCAGTTACGATCTTGACAGGGAGGATGGTCAGCCC. This encodes CASSYDLDREDGQP. The whole CDR3 sequence reads CASSYDLDREDGQPQHF.

This clone was detected only a few times. The read ends 3 residues early relative to the CDR3; the germline J gene fills the gap. The V and J genes are TRBV7-2 and TRBJ2-7; TRBD2 agrees at 9 bases. Germline V gene sequence: CDR1 SGHTA, CDR2 FQGNSA. V trimming: 0 bases; J trimming: 0 bases; junction bases outside the gene matches: 6. The CDR3 has 17 residues. The DNA read from the CDR3 is TGTGCCAGCAGCTTAGCCCTGCTAGCGGGGAGCTCCTACGAG. Its translation is CASSLALLAGSSYE. The whole CDR3 is CASSLALLAGSSYEQYF. The full variable domain, with the rest looked up from reference TRBV7-2 and TRBJ2-7, is GAGVSQSPSNKVTEKGKDVELRCDPISGHTALYWYRQSLGQGLEFLIYFQGNSAPDKSGLPSDRFSAERTGGSVSTLTIQRTQQEDSAVYLCASSLALLAGSSYEQYFGPGTRLTVT.

This clone was seen ten or more times. Read coverage stops 3 residues before the CDR3 terminus; the germline J gene supplies the remainder. The V gene is TRBV5-1, the J gene TRBJ2-3; D uncertain. Between the trimmed V and J ends, which lost 4 bases and 4 bases, there was a span of 16 bases. The CDR3 loop spans 15 amino acids. The germline gives CDR1 SGHRS, CDR2 YFSETQ. This CDR3 reads CASSPAFKVPDTQYF. CDR3 DNA (partial): TGCGCCAGCAGCCCCGCTTTCAAGGTTCCAGATACG.

This clone was recorded at least ten times. Read data end 3 residues before the CDR3 end; the end is taken from the germline J gene. This sequence joins TRBV27 and TRBJ2-7; D is possibly TRBD1 (6 bases). Germline lookup yields CDR1 MNHEY and CDR2 SMNVEV (reference sequence). Trimming pared 5 bases from V and 1 base from J, leaving 24 bases between. The CDR3 sequence is 18 residues long. CDR3 amino acids: CASSLKYLQGPASYEQYF. Partial CDR3 DNA: TGTGCCAGCAGTCTAAAATACCTACAGGGCCCCGCTTCCTACGAG.

Worth noting for this clone: The read halts 3 residues ahead of the CDR3 end, with the missing end drawn from the germline J gene. The chain links TRBV5-6 to TRBJ2-2; 7 nucleotides align to TRBD1. The CDR3 runs to 12 residues. CDR1 is SGHDT and CDR2 is YYEEEE in the germline V gene. CDR3 DNA (partial): TGTGCCAGCAGCTCGACAGGGCGGCCG. As protein: CASSSTGRP. The full CDR3 protein is CASSSTGRPLFF.

The sample holds many counts of this clone. The CDR3 end is not reached by the read, which stops 3 residues before it; the germline J gene fills it in. V and J are TRBV5-1 and TRBJ2-4, with 10 positions matching TRBD1. CDR1 is SGHRS, CDR2 YFSETQ, per germline. The length of the CDR3 is 16 residues. The V and J ends lost 4 bases and 3 bases, in that order; junction bases with no gene match: 7. The sequenced part of the CDR3 DNA is TGCGCCAGCAGCGGAGGGACAGGGGTGGACAAAAACATT. It codes for CASSGGTGVDKNI. The complete CDR3 protein is CASSGGTGVDKNIQYF.

A remark on this clone: The read ends 3 residues before the CDR3 terminus; that terminus is restored from the germline J gene. The gene calls are TRBV7-8 and TRBJ2-1; a possible D gene is TRBD2 (5 bases). This CDR3 is 16 amino acids long. Germline V gene data show CDR1 as SGHVS and CDR2 as FQNEAQ. V was pared by 5 bases and J by 1 base, with 15 bases between. The sequenced CDR3 bases are TGTGCCAGCAGCCCGACGAGGGCCCGGTCCTACAATGAG. Translation: CASSPTRARSYNE. The full CDR3 reads CASSPTRARSYNEQFF.